This T cell receptor beta chain was retrieved from a study of blood T cells in healthy people across ages. Sample-barcoded 5' priming and a J-beta primer mix drove a second PCR of 7 to 11 cycles. One entry per CDR3 protein results from TCRdb running MiXCR on the 5' RACE reads. The table includes some 1 million distinct CDR3 sequences, 45% detected once. Input material: blood. This TCR was recovered from a woman aged 55-75 years in good health.

The CDR3 DNA reads TGTGCCAGCAGTCCGAGGCAGGGGTACTCCTACGAGCAGTACTTC. It is translated as CASSPRQGYSYEQYF. This rearrangement joins TRBV28 to TRBJ2-7, with D perhaps matching TRBD1 (6 bases). Trimming cost V 5 bases and J 0 bases, with 14 bases left between them. The germline V gene encodes CDR1 MDHEN and CDR2 SYDVKM. The CDR3 contains 15 residues. The variable domain in full, with the rest retrieved from reference TRBV28 and TRBJ2-7, is DVKVTQSSRYLVKRTGEKVFLECVQDMDHENMFWYRQDPGLGLRLIYFSYDVKMKEKGDIPEGYSVSREKKERFSLILESASTNQTSMYLCASSPRQGYSYEQYFGPGTRLTVT.